What follows describes a single TCR beta chain. Its antigen is not known. The sample belongs to a study of CXCR3-negative and CXCR3-positive naive CD8 T cells. Study observations and caveats: Relative to CXCR3-negative naive cells, CXCR3-positive naive cells had more hydrophobic TRB CDR3s.

UMI-labeled 5' RACE TRB cDNA libraries were prepared from the cells. From its re-call of the 5' RACE reads, TCRdb lists each CDR3 protein once, without DNA. The record lists about 110,000 distinct CDR3 sequences, of which the ten most abundant hold 0.35% to 0.4%. The clonotype was recovered from a human donor in good health. Some clones in this sample may be carry-over from other donors' samples. The sample consisted of naive CXCR3+ CD8+ T cells from blood. Subset indicated: CD45RO-CCR7+CD27+CD95- naive CD8+ T cells expressing CXCR3 (TNR3+).

The CDR3 reads CASRSPGNQPQHF. This sequence joins TRBV28 and TRBJ1-5; with no DNA, the TCRdb D assignment of TRBD1 cannot be verified. Germline values: CDR1 MDHEN, CDR2 SYDVKM. This CDR3 is 13 amino acids long.